These T cell receptor beta chains were read from a single sample in a study of blood T cells in healthy people across ages. One entry per CDR3 protein results from TCRdb running MiXCR on the 5' RACE reads. Of 1.4 million or so distinct CDR3 sequences in the sample, 35% to 45% are singletons; the top ten hold about 3.8%. Sequenced sample: blood. Receptors originate from a woman aged 18 to 35 in good health. Each CDR3 is given with its conserved first and last residue. Each record gives: V gene, J gene, CDR3 length, clone size, D gene, CDR3 protein, CDR3 DNA. The D gene is left open where the match is weak. A clone size is listed for some rows: how often the clone was seen (once, few, many), or a class if it is expanded.

TRBV5-1	TRBJ2-1	16	few	NA	CASRRTPTSSYNEQFF	TGCGCCAGCAGGCGTACACCGACTAGCTCCTACAATGAGCAGTTCTTC
TRBV29-1	TRBJ1-4	14	few	NA	CSGCGSATNEKLFF	TGCAGCGGTTGTGGCTCGGCAACTAATGAAAAACTGTTTTTT
TRBV29-1	TRBJ2-1	13	many	TRBD1	CSVGTGGKNEQFF	TGCAGCGTTGGAACAGGGGGCAAAAATGAGCAGTTCTTC
TRBV15	TRBJ2-5	18	few	TRBD2	CATSRDVLGLAGSPEQYF	TGTGCCACCAGCAGAGATGTTTTGGGGCTAGCGGGGTCCCCTGAGCAGTACTTC
TRBV15	TRBJ2-7	15	NA	TRBD1	CATSRDQGGGREQYF	TGTGCCACCAGCAGAGATCAAGGGGGCGGAAGGGAGCAGTACTTC
TRBV9	TRBJ2-7	14	NA	NA	CASSVGGLGNEQYF	TGTGCCAGCAGCGTAGGAGGGCTCGGCAACGAGCAGTACTTC
TRBV7-2	TRBJ1-4	13	NA	NA	CASSVAGSEKLFF	TGTGCCAGCAGCGTTGCGGGGAGCGAAAAACTGTTTTTT
TRBV15	TRBJ2-1	16	NA	NA	CATSRDAASSYNEQFF	TGTGCCACCAGCAGAGACGCAGCCTCCTCCTACAATGAGCAGTTCTTC
TRBV7-6	TRBJ2-5	15	NA	NA	CASSLGTITAETQYF	TGTGCCAGCAGCTTAGGAACAATAACTGCGGAGACCCAGTACTTC
TRBV29-1	TRBJ2-3	15	NA	NA	CSVGGQPTSTDTQYF	TGCAGCGTTGGGGGTCAGCCAACTAGCACAGATACGCAGTATTTT
TRBV4-3	TRBJ2-3	16	few	TRBD2	CASSRLAGGPTDTQYF	TGCGCCAGCAGCCGTCTGGCGGGGGGCCCCACAGATACGCAGTATTTT
TRBV6-1	TRBJ2-3	15	NA	TRBD2	CATNLAGGNTDTQYF	TGTGCCACCAACCTAGCGGGAGGGAACACAGATACGCAGTATTTT
TRBV7-2	TRBJ2-5	13	once	NA	CATSIVSQETQYF	TGTGCCACCTCCATAGTATCCCAAGAGACCCAGTACTTC
TRBV28	TRBJ2-4	16	NA	NA	CASSLAARVYKNIQYF	TGTGCCAGCAGTTTAGCAGCGCGGGTTTACAAAAACATTCAGTACTTC
TRBV20-1	TRBJ2-1	15	few	NA	CSARDTREGYNEQFF	TGCAGTGCTAGAGATACCAGGGAAGGGTACAATGAGCAGTTCTTC
TRBV6-2/TRBV6-3	TRBJ2-3	13	few	NA	CASSFSALDTQYF	TGTGCCAGCAGTTTTTCCGCGCTAGATACGCAGTATTTT
TRBV29-1	TRBJ1-1	14	NA	NA	CSVDLRALNTEAFF	TGCAGCGTTGACCTTAGGGCCCTGAACACTGAAGCTTTCTTT
TRBV6-2/TRBV6-3	TRBJ2-6	13	few	NA	CASSTFGANVLTF	TGTGCCAGCAGTACGTTCGGGGCCAACGTCCTGACTTTC
TRBV7-2	TRBJ1-1	14	few	NA	CASSFHQKNTEAFF	TGTGCCAGCAGCTTCCATCAGAAGAACACTGAAGCTTTCTTT
TRBV27	TRBJ2-3	16	NA	NA	CASSLSRLGSTDTQYF	TGTGCCAGCAGTTTATCTCGCCTGGGGAGCACAGATACGCAGTATTTT